This T cell receptor (beta chain) was found in a study of control samples from healthy donors and cancer patients. Here immunoSEQ multiplex PCR was the method, and the copy in TCRdb shows in-frame clones only, minus some. The sample lists tens of thousands of clones; 80% to 95% were seen once. The V gene end was trimmed by 6 bases and the J gene end by 0 bases; junction bases not matched to a gene: 3. Germline assignment: CDR1 ENHRY and CDR2 SYGVKD. The CDR3 runs to 14 residues. The J gene is TRBJ2-7, the V gene TRBV10-3, with 9 positions matching TRBD1. The source of this sequence is a woman aged 50 to 65 in good health. Sequencing was performed on blood. The CDR3 loop is CAISLQGASYEQYF. CDR3 DNA: TGTGCCATCAGCCTACAGGGGGCCTCCTACGAGCAGTACTTC.